This TCR beta chain came from a study of blood T cell repertoires in COVID-19. The wider study: Whether acute or convalescent, the COVID-19 samples came from the United States, Italy and Spain. PBMCs, B-cell-depleted T cells, or T cells provided the cDNA or gDNA that made up the material.

While infection was still active, Seattle patients were enrolled and then followed longitudinally. Germline-derived CDR1 and CDR2 are LNHDA and SQIVND (reference sequence). V was trimmed by 5 bases and J by 2 bases, leaving 15 bases between them. CDR3 size: 15 residues. In the authors' methods: By means of reference gene primer amplification, nucleated cell counts were estimated. Method: immunoSEQ multiplex PCR; TCRdb's copy keeps in-frame clones and lacks some. Clone size and the V and J calls come from that table; the DNA yielded D and trimming. The table includes some 200,000 clones, 90% to 95% detected once.

The clonotype comes from a man younger than 45 with COVID-19, enrolled during active disease. The specimen was peripheral blood. This chain connects TRBV19 to TRBJ1-2; D is undetermined. Written as DNA, the CDR3 is TGTGCCAGTAGTCCCCGGCGGGAGAACAACTATGGCTACACCTTC. This codes for CASSPRRENNYGYTF. Based on the CDR3 plus reference TRBV19 and TRBJ1-2, the full variable domain is DGGITQSPKYLFRKEGQNVTLSCEQNLNHDAMYWYRQDPGQGLRLIYYSQIVNDFQKGDIAEGYSVSREKKESFPLTVTSAQKNPTAFYLCASSPRRENNYGYTFGSGTRLTVV.